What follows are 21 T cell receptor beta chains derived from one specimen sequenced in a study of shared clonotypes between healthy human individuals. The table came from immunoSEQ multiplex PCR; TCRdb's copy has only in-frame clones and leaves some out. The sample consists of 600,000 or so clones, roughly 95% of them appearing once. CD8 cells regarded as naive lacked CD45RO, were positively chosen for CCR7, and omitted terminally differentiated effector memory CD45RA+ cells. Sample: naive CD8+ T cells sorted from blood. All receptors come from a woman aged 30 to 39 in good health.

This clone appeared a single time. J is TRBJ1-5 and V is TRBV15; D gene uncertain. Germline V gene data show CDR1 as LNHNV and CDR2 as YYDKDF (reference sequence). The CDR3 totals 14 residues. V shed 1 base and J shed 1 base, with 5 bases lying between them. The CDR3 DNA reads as TGTGCCACCAGCAGAGTGGCCAGCAATCAGCCCCAGCATTTT. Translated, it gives CATSRVASNQPQHF.

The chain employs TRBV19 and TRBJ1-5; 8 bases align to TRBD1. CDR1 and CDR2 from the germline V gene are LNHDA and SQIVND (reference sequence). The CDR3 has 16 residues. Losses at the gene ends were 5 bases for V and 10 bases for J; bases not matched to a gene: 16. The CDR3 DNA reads TGTGCCAGTAGTGGACAGGGTAATGAGGAATCAGCTCCCCAGCATTTT. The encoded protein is CASSGQGNEESAPQHF.

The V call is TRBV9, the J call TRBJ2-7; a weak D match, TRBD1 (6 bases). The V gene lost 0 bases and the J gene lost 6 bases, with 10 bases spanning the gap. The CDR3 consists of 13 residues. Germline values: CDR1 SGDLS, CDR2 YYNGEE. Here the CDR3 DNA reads TGTGCCAGCAGCGTAGGGGGGCTCGGCGAGCAGTACTTC. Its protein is CASSVGGLGEQYF. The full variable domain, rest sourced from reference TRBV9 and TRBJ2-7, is DSGVTQTPKHLITATGQRVTLRCSPRSGDLSVYWYQQSLDQGLQFLIQYYNGEERAKGNILERFSAQQFPDLHSELNLSSLELGDSALYFCASSVGGLGEQYFGPGTRLTVT.

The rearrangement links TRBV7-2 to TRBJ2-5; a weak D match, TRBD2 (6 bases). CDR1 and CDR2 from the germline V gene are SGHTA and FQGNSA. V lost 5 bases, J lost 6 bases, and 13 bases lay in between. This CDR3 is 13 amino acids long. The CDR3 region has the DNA TGTGCCAGCAGCCTAACTAGCACCCAGACCCAGTACTTC. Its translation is CASSLTSTQTQYF. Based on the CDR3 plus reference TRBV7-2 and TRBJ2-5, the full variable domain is GAGVSQSPSNKVTEKGKDVELRCDPISGHTALYWYRQSLGQGLEFLIYFQGNSAPDKSGLPSDRFSAERTGGSVSTLTIQRTQQEDSAVYLCASSLTSTQTQYFGPGTRLLVL.

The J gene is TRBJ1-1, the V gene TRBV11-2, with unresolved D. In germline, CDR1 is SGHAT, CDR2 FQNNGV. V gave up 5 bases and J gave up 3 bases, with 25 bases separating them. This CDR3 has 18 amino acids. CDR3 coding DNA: TGTGCCAGCAGCCCTAAGACGTCTGCCCAGGACGTGGACACTGAAGCTTTCTTT. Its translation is CASSPKTSAQDVDTEAFF.

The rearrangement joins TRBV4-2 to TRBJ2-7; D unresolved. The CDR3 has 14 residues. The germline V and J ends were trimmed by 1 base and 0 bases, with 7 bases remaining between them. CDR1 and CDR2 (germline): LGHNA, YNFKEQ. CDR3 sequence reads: CASSQGKISYEQYF. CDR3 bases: TGTGCCAGCAGCCAAGGAAAGATCTCCTACGAGCAGTACTTC.

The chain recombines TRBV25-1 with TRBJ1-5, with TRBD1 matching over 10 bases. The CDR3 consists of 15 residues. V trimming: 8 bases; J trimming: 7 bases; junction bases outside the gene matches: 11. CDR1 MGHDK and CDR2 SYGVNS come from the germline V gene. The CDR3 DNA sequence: TGTGCCAGCGCTAATCGGGACAGGGGATGGCAGCCCCAGCATTTT. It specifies CASANRDRGWQPQHF.

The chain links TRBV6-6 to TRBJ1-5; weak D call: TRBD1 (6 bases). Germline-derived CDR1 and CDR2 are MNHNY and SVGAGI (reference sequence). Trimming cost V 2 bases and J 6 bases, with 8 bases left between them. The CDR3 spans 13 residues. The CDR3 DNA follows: TGTGCCAGCAGTTACGGGGGGCTTCAGCCCCAGCATTTT. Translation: CASSYGGLQPQHF.

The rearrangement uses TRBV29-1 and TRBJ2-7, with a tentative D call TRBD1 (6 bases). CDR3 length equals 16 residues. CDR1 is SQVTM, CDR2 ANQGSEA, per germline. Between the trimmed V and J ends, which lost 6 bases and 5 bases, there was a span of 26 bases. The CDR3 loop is CSVNLPQQGSSDEQYF. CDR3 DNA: TGCAGCGTCAACCTACCCCAACAGGGTAGTAGTGACGAGCAGTACTTC.

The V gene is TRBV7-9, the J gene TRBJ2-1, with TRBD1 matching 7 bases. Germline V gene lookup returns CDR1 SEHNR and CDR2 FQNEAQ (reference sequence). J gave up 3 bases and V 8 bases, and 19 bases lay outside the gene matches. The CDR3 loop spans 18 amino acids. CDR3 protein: CASDPDRAKGGLYNEQFF. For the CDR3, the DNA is TGTGCCAGCGACCCCGACAGGGCCAAAGGCGGCCTCTACAATGAGCAGTTCTTC. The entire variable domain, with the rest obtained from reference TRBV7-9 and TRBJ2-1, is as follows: DTGVSQNPRHKITKRGQNVTFRCDPISEHNRLYWYRQTLGQGPEFLTYFQNEAQLEKSRLLSDRFSAERPKGSFSTLEIQRTEQGDSAMYLCASDPDRAKGGLYNEQFFGPGTRLTVL.

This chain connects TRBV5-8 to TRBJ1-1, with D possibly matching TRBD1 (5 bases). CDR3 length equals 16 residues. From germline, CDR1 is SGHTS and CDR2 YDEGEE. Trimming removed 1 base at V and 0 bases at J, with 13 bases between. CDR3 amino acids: CASSLIPGGMNTEAFF. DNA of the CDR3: TGTGCCAGCAGCTTGATCCCGGGGGGGATGAACACTGAAGCTTTCTTT. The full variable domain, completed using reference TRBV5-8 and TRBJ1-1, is EAGVTQSPTHLIKTRGQQATLRCSPISGHTSVYWYQQALGLGLQFLLWYDEGEERNRGNFPPRFSGRQFPNYSSELNVNALELEDSALYLCASSLIPGGMNTEAFFGQGTRLTVV.

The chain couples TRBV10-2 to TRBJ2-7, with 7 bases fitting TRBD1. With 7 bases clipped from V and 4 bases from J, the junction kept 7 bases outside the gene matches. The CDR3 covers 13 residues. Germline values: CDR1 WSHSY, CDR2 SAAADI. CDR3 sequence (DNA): TGCGCCAGCACCCCCCGGGACAGTTACGAGCAGTACTTC. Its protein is CASTPRDSYEQYF.

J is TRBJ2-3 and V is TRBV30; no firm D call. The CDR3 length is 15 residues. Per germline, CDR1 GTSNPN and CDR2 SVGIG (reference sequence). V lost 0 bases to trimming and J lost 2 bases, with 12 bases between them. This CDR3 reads CAWSVGEDATDTQYF. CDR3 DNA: TGTGCCTGGAGTGTGGGCGAGGATGCCACAGATACGCAGTATTTT.

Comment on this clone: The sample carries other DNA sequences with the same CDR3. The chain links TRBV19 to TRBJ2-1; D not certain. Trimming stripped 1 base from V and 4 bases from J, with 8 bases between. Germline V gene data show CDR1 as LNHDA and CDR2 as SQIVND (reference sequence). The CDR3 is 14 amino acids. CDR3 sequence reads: CASSIGGLYNEQFF. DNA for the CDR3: TGTGCCAGTAGTATAGGGGGTTTATACAATGAGCAGTTCTTC.

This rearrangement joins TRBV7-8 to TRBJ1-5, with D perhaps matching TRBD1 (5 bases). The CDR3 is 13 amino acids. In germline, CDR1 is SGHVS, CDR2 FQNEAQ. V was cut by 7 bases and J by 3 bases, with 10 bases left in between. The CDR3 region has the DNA TGTGCCAGCAACCCAGGGTTCAATCAGCCCCAGCATTTT. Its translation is CASNPGFNQPQHF.

CDR3 nucleotide sequence: TGTGCCAGCAGCGACAGGCCCTCGAGCACTGAAGCTTTCTTT. Its protein is CASSDRPSSTEAFF. The V gene is TRBV9, the J gene TRBJ1-1, with D perhaps TRBD1 (5 bases). V lost 3 bases to trimming and J lost 4 bases, with 13 bases between them. This CDR3 is built from 14 residues. Germline assignment: CDR1 SGDLS and CDR2 YYNGEE.

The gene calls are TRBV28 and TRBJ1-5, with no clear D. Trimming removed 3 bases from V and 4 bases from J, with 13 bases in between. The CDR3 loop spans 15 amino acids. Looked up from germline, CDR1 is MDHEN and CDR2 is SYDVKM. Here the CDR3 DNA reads TGTGCCAGCAGTTTTCCAGTTTCGGAAAATCAGCCCCAGCATTTT. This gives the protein CASSFPVSENQPQHF.

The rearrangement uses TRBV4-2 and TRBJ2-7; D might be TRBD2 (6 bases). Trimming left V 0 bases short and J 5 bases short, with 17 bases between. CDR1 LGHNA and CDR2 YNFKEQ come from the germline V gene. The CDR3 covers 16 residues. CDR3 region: CASSQDRLAQSNEQYF. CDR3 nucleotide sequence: TGTGCCAGCAGCCAAGATAGGCTAGCGCAATCCAACGAGCAGTACTTC.

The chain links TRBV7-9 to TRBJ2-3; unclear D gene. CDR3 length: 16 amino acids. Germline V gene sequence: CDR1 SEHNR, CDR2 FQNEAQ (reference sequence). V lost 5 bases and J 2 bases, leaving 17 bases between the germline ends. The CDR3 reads CASSRDATPDTDTQYF. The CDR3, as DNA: TGTGCCAGCAGCAGAGACGCCACCCCCGACACAGATACGCAGTATTTT.

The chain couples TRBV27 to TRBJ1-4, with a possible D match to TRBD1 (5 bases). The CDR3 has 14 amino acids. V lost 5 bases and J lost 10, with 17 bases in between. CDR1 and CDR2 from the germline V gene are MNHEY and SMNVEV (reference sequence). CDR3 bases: TGTGCCAGCAGTCATGGGACCTCCGGAAGAAAACTGTTTTTT. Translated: CASSHGTSGRKLFF.

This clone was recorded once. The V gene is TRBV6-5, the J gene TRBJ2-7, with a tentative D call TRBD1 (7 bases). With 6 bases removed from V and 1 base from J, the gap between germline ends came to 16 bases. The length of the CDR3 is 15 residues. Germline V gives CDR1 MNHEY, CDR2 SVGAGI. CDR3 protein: CASSPSPGGSYEQYF. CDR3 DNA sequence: TGTGCCAGCAGCCCGTCCCCAGGGGGGTCCTACGAGCAGTACTTC.